These T cell receptor beta chains were read from a single sample in a study of T cell changes during pregnancy in multiple sclerosis. The method was immunoSEQ multiplex PCR; TCRdb's version includes in-frame clones alone and lacks a portion of them. The repertoire holds around 100,000 clones, 85% to 95% seen once, with 0.95% to 1.5% in the top ten. Specimen: peripheral blood, collected in the second trimester of pregnancy. The receptors stem from a female donor with multiple sclerosis, enrolled in a pregnancy study. Each CDR3 is given with its conserved first and last residue. D genes are given only for firm matches. Clone size is given for some rows only: seen once, a few or many times, or a class if the clone is expanded.

v_gene	d_gene	abundance	j_gene	CDR3aa	CDR3nt
TRBV6-6	-	-	TRBJ1-2	CASSYTYGYTF	TGTGCCAGCAGTTACACTTATGGCTACACCTTC
TRBV7-9	TRBD2	-	TRBJ2-1	CASSLLAGHNEQFF	TGTGCCAGCAGCTTACTAGCGGGACACAATGAGCAGTTCTTC
TRBV7-9	-	-	TRBJ1-6	CASSSGTSYLGNSPLHF	TGTGCCAGCAGCTCCGGGACATCGTATCTGGGGAATTCACCCCTCCACTTT
TRBV19	-	-	TRBJ2-1	CASMKRGAGAGNEQFF	TGTGCCAGTATGAAGAGGGGGGCCGGAGCGGGGAATGAGCAGTTCTTC
TRBV5-8	TRBD2	-	TRBJ2-3	CASSLGVAGSLSDTQYF	TGTGCCAGCAGCTTGGGGGTAGCGGGATCTCTATCGGATACGCAGTATTTT
TRBV19	-	-	TRBJ1-5	CASTLMAGGVSNQPQHF	TGTGCCAGTACCCTAATGGCCGGAGGGGTTAGCAATCAGCCCCAGCATTTT
TRBV2	TRBD1	-	TRBJ2-5	CASRRDSKETQYF	TGTGCCAGCAGGAGGGACAGCAAAGAGACCCAGTACTTC
TRBV4-1	-	-	TRBJ1-1	CASSQERGRNTEAFF	TGCGCCAGCAGCCAAGAAAGAGGGCGGAACACTGAAGCTTTCTTT
TRBV6-5	-	once	TRBJ1-2	CASSYSILGSSYGYTF	TGTGCCAGCAGTTACTCGATCCTGGGTTCTAGCTATGGCTACACCTTC
TRBV30	TRBD1	-	TRBJ1-3	CAWSGDSLPGNTIYF	TGTGCCTGGAGTGGGGACAGTTTGCCTGGAAACACCATATATTTT
TRBV5-1	-	-	TRBJ2-5	CASSLGQGPQETQYF	TGCGCCAGCAGCTTGGGGCAGGGCCCTCAAGAGACCCAGTACTTC
TRBV9	-	-	TRBJ2-2	CASSASFGELFF	TGTGCCAGCAGCGCGTCCTTCGGGGAGCTGTTTTTT
TRBV7-2	-	-	TRBJ2-1	CASSSWGGEQFF	TGTGCCAGCAGCTCCTGGGGCGGTGAGCAGTTCTTC
TRBV2	-	-	TRBJ1-3	CASSDDKAGNTIYF	TGTGCCAGCAGTGACGACAAGGCTGGAAACACCATATATTTT
TRBV5-1	-	-	TRBJ2-5	CASSRDQETQYF	TGCGCCAGCAGCCGCGATCAAGAGACCCAGTACTTC
TRBV27	-	-	TRBJ2-1	CASGRTLWRANEQFF	TGTGCCAGCGGGAGGACACTCTGGCGAGCCAATGAGCAGTTCTTC
TRBV7-7	-	-	TRBJ2-2	CASSQGGAIQNTGELFF	TGTGCCAGCAGCCAAGGGGGGGCCATCCAGAACACCGGGGAGCTGTTTTTT
TRBV5-1	-	-	TRBJ1-2	CASSLGVFGTKDGYTF	TGCGCCAGCAGCTTGGGGGTTTTTGGGACAAAGGATGGCTACACCTTC
TRBV2	-	-	TRBJ1-4	CASSGGTANEKLFF	TGTGCCAGCTCTGGGGGGACGGCTAATGAAAAACTGTTTTTT
TRBV13	-	-	TRBJ2-3	CASSYTGGGTDTQYF	TGTGCCAGCAGCTACACAGGGGGGGGGACAGATACGCAGTATTTT
TRBV18	-	-	TRBJ2-7	CASSPPVKGESSYEQYF	TGTGCCAGCTCACCACCGGTTAAGGGGGAGAGCTCCTACGAGCAGTACTTC
TRBV19	-	-	TRBJ1-4	CASSMHRDIEKLFF	TGTGCCAGTAGTATGCACAGGGACATCGAAAAACTGTTTTTT
TRBV5-4	-	-	TRBJ2-2	CASSPGYTGELFF	TGTGCCAGCAGCCCAGGGTACACCGGGGAGCTGTTTTTT
TRBV28	TRBD1	few	TRBJ1-2	CASTLRGEKGYTF	TGTGCCAGCACCCTCAGGGGGGAAAAGGGCTACACCTTC
TRBV6-6	TRBD2	-	TRBJ2-7	CASSYRPGLEDEQYF	TGTGCCAGCAGTTACCGACCGGGACTAGAGGACGAGCAGTACTTC
TRBV5-6	-	-	TRBJ1-2	CASSLGSGHNYGYTF	TGTGCCAGCAGCTTGGGATCGGGACACAACTATGGCTACACCTTC
TRBV19	-	once	TRBJ2-5	CASSPRGGQSTRQLYF	TGTGCCAGTAGTCCTCGAGGAGGACAGTCAACAAGGCAATTATACTTC
TRBV18	TRBD1	-	TRBJ2-7	CASSQRDRAFYEQYF	TGTGCCAGCTCACAAAGAGACAGGGCGTTCTACGAGCAGTACTTC